Below are 10 T cell receptor beta chains sequenced from a single sample in a study of beta chain features in type 1 diabetes. Study-level results: Shorter TCRB CDR3s, moderately but significantly so, were found in Type 1 diabetes patients in all four CD4+ subsets.

The antigens of these receptors remain unknown. What was sequenced were expressed TCRB transcripts, since all of the isolated RNA had been reverse transcribed. Sequencing was performed with immunoSEQ multiplex PCR; in TCRdb, only in-frame clones are kept and a portion is missing. The table lists about 300,000 clones, 13% of them singletons, with around 0.016% in the top ten. Specimen: naive CD4+ T cells from blood. These receptors were taken from a woman aged 18-30 years with type 1 diabetes.

This rearrangement joins TRBV4-3 to TRBJ2-1, with D tentatively TRBD2 (6 bases). V was clipped by 1 base and J by 3 bases, with 10 bases between them. This CDR3 has 15 residues. In germline, CDR1 is LGHNA, CDR2 YSLEER. The CDR3 loop is CASSQGGVRYNEQFF. The DNA for the CDR3 is TGCGCCAGCAGCCAAGGGGGGGTGCGCTACAATGAGCAGTTCTTC.

This clone was counted between two and nine times. The V and J genes are TRBV30 and TRBJ2-3; TRBD2 is a possible D gene (6 bases). The germline CDR1 and CDR2 sequences are GTSNPN and SVGIG (reference sequence). This CDR3 spans 13 amino acids. Trimming shortened V by 0 bases and J by 4 bases, and 8 bases separated the two germline ends. The CDR3: CAWSVLAADTQYF. The CDR3 DNA sequence: TGTGCCTGGAGTGTACTAGCCGCAGATACGCAGTATTTT.

This clone was picked up a small number of times. The chain uses TRBV9 and TRBJ2-3; 8 nucleotides agree with TRBD2. This CDR3 has 14 amino acids. Germline V gene data show CDR1 as SGDLS and CDR2 as YYNGEE. The V gene end was trimmed by 4 bases and the J gene end by 2 bases; junction bases not matched to a gene: 3. This CDR3 reads CASSTSGSTDTQYF. DNA for the CDR3: TGTGCCAGCAGCACTAGCGGATCCACAGATACGCAGTATTTT.

The CDR3 protein is CASSLAEGGSYEQYF. In DNA form, the CDR3 reads TGCGCCAGCAGCTTGGCCGAAGGGGGCTCCTACGAGCAGTACTTC. The V gene is TRBV5-1, the J gene TRBJ2-7; D possibly corresponds to TRBD1 (6 bases). Trimming left V 0 bases short and J 0 bases short, with 10 bases between. The germline gives CDR1 SGHRS, CDR2 YFSETQ. The length of the CDR3 is 15 residues.

The chain recombines TRBV7-2 with TRBJ1-2; a possible D gene is TRBD1 (6 bases). This CDR3 comprises 14 residues. Deletions cut 5 bases from V and 4 bases from J, with 14 bases between. Germline CDR1 reads SGHTA; CDR2 reads FQGNSA. The CDR3 DNA reads TGTGCCAGCAGCAAGGGACAAGGGATCTATGGCTACACCTTC. This sequence encodes CASSKGQGIYGYTF. The whole variable domain, remainder taken from reference TRBV7-2 and TRBJ1-2, is GAGVSQSPSNKVTEKGKDVELRCDPISGHTALYWYRQSLGQGLEFLIYFQGNSAPDKSGLPSDRFSAERTGGSVSTLTIQRTQQEDSAVYLCASSKGQGIYGYTFGSGTRLTVV.

This clone was found a few times. This chain uses TRBV19 with TRBJ2-1; D is possibly TRBD2 (7 bases). Trimming left V 8 bases short and J 4 bases short, with 24 bases between. The CDR3 spans 17 residues. The germline CDR1 and CDR2 sequences are LNHDA and SQIVND (reference sequence). The CDR3 region has the DNA TGTGCCAGTCGAGGGGGGAAGACTAGCATTCAGTACAATGAGCAGTTCTTC. Its translation: CASRGGKTSIQYNEQFF.

The rearrangement links TRBV18 to TRBJ1-4, with D possibly being TRBD1 (5 bases). This CDR3 spans 15 amino acids. Germline V gives CDR1 KGHSH, CDR2 LQKENI. The V and J ends lost 2 bases and 4 bases respectively, with 11 bases between them. The CDR3 reads CASSPRQPSNEKLFF. CDR3 nucleotide sequence: TGTGCCAGCTCACCAAGACAGCCTAGTAATGAAAAACTGTTTTTT.

The rearrangement uses TRBV14 and TRBJ2-7, with D possibly being TRBD2 (6 bases). The V gene's germline CDR1 is SGHDN and CDR2 FVKESK. V lost 0 bases and J lost 1, with 16 bases in between. The CDR3 covers 17 residues. The CDR3 here is CASSQEPGGKRSYEQYF. As DNA, the CDR3 is TGTGCCAGCAGCCAAGAACCCGGGGGTAAGAGGTCCTACGAGCAGTACTTC.

This clone has just a few counts. The rearrangement joins TRBV7-8 to TRBJ2-1; 7 bases agree with TRBD2. The V and J ends lost 1 base and 9 bases, in that order; junction bases with no gene match: 9. The V gene's germline CDR1 is SGHVS and CDR2 FQNEAQ. The CDR3 contains 15 residues. The CDR3 protein is CASSLGGGAGFEQFF. DNA for the CDR3: TGTGCCAGCAGCTTAGGAGGAGGAGCGGGATTTGAGCAGTTCTTC.

The J gene is TRBJ2-7, the V gene TRBV5-4; TRBD2 matches 9 bases. Trimming cost V 4 bases and J 4 bases; bases outside gene matches: 9. The CDR3 runs 15 residues. Germline V gene sequence: CDR1 SGHNT, CDR2 YYREEE (reference sequence). In DNA form, the CDR3 reads TGTGCCAGCAGCCCCGGGACTAGCATTGCATACGAGCAGTACTTC. Its protein is CASSPGTSIAYEQYF.